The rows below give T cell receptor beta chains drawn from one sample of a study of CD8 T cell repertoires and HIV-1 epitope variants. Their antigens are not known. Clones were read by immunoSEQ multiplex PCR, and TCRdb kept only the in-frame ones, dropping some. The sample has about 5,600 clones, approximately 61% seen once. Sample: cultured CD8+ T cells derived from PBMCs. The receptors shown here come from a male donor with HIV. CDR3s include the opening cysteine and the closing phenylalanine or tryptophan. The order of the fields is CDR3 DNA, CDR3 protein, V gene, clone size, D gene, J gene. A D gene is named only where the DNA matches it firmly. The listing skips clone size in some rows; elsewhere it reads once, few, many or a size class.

CDR3 DNA: TGTGCCAGCAGTTTTAGGGTAGCGGGGAGTGAGCAGTTCTTC
CDR3 protein: CASSFRVAGSEQFF
V gene: TRBV28
clone size: .
D gene: TRBD2
J gene: TRBJ2-1

CDR3 DNA: TGTGCCTGGAGTGGACTAGCGGAAAGCACAGATACGCAGTATTTT
CDR3 protein: CAWSGLAESTDTQYF
V gene: TRBV30
clone size: .
D gene: TRBD2
J gene: TRBJ2-3

CDR3 DNA: TGTGCCAGCAGCCGGGACCGAGGCACTTTCTTT
CDR3 protein: CASSRDRGTFF
V gene: TRBV7-9
clone size: few
D gene: .
J gene: TRBJ1-1

CDR3 DNA: TGTGCCACCAGCAGAGATAGGGCGGTGAACACTGAAGCTTTCTTT
CDR3 protein: CATSRDRAVNTEAFF
V gene: TRBV15
clone size: .
D gene: .
J gene: TRBJ1-1

CDR3 DNA: TGTGCCAGCAGCGCACTACAGGAGAACACTGAAGCTTTCTTT
CDR3 protein: CASSALQENTEAFF
V gene: TRBV28
clone size: .
D gene: .
J gene: TRBJ1-1

CDR3 DNA: TGTGCCAGCAGCGTAGGGACAGGGGATGGCTACACCTTC
CDR3 protein: CASSVGTGDGYTF
V gene: TRBV9
clone size: few
D gene: TRBD1
J gene: TRBJ1-2

CDR3 DNA: TGTGCCAGCAGCTTAGTCCCCGGGGAAGCTTTCTTT
CDR3 protein: CASSLVPGEAFF
V gene: TRBV7-9
clone size: few
D gene: .
J gene: TRBJ1-1

CDR3 DNA: TGTGCCAGCAGTTCCTCGAGCGGGGCGGGTGAGAATGAGCAGTTCTTC
CDR3 protein: CASSSSSGAGENEQFF
V gene: TRBV11-3
clone size: .
D gene: TRBD2
J gene: TRBJ2-1

CDR3 DNA: TGCGCCAGCAGCGAAGAACCGGGACTAGCGTACGAGCAGTACTTC
CDR3 protein: CASSEEPGLAYEQYF
V gene: TRBV5-1
clone size: .
D gene: TRBD2
J gene: TRBJ2-7

CDR3 DNA: TGTGCCAGCAGTTGGGGGACAGGGCGCACTGAAGCTTTCTTT
CDR3 protein: CASSWGTGRTEAFF
V gene: TRBV6-5
clone size: .
D gene: TRBD1
J gene: TRBJ1-1

CDR3 DNA: TGTGCCAGCAGCTTGGGAGGGGGGAGCGGACAGCCCCAGCATTTT
CDR3 protein: CASSLGGGSGQPQHF
V gene: TRBV5-6
clone size: few
D gene: .
J gene: TRBJ1-5

CDR3 DNA: TGTGCCAGCAGCTCCCCCCTGGACAGCCGAGATACGCAGTATTTT
CDR3 protein: CASSSPLDSRDTQYF
V gene: TRBV5-4
clone size: .
D gene: .
J gene: TRBJ2-3

CDR3 DNA: TGTGCCACCAGCAGTCGGAGGGAAGAGACCCAGTACTTC
CDR3 protein: CATSSRREETQYF
V gene: TRBV15
clone size: .
D gene: .
J gene: TRBJ2-5

CDR3 DNA: TGTGCCAGCAGTCCCATTCCCGGGGGAGTAGGCCTCTCCGAGCAGTACTTC
CDR3 protein: CASSPIPGGVGLSEQYF
V gene: TRBV27
clone size: .
D gene: .
J gene: TRBJ2-7

CDR3 DNA: TGTGCCAGCAGCTGGGGTTTAGATGGCTACACCTTC
CDR3 protein: CASSWGLDGYTF
V gene: TRBV5-4
clone size: .
D gene: .
J gene: TRBJ1-2

CDR3 DNA: TGCAGCGTTGAGTTGGCGGGAGGATCGTACGAGCAGTACTTC
CDR3 protein: CSVELAGGSYEQYF
V gene: TRBV29-1
clone size: .
D gene: TRBD2
J gene: TRBJ2-7

CDR3 DNA: TGTGCCAGCTCTGGTGGCACTGAAGCTTTCTTT
CDR3 protein: CASSGGTEAFF
V gene: TRBV9
clone size: .
D gene: .
J gene: TRBJ1-1

CDR3 DNA: TGTGCCAGCAGTTTAGCAAGTGCGAACACCGGGGAGCTGTTTTTT
CDR3 protein: CASSLASANTGELFF
V gene: TRBV28
clone size: .
D gene: .
J gene: TRBJ2-2

CDR3 DNA: TGTGCCAGCAGGTCCGGGACAGGGGCCTACGAGCAGTACTTC
CDR3 protein: CASRSGTGAYEQYF
V gene: TRBV6-5
clone size: .
D gene: TRBD1
J gene: TRBJ2-7

CDR3 DNA: TGTGCCAGCAGCTGGCAGTCGACCAGGGGGCTATACGAGCAGTACTTC
CDR3 protein: CASSWQSTRGLYEQYF
V gene: TRBV5-6
clone size: medium-sized
D gene: TRBD1
J gene: TRBJ2-7

CDR3 DNA: TGCGCCAGCAGCTTGTATGCCGGGGGCTACGAGCAGTACTTC
CDR3 protein: CASSLYAGGYEQYF
V gene: TRBV5-1
clone size: .
D gene: .
J gene: TRBJ2-7

CDR3 DNA: TGTGCCAGTAGTATAGAAGGGCAGGAAATTAACTATGGCTACACCTTC
CDR3 protein: CASSIEGQEINYGYTF
V gene: TRBV19
clone size: .
D gene: .
J gene: TRBJ1-2

CDR3 DNA: TGTGCCAGCAGAAAGTCGACAGTTGAAGCTTTCTTT
CDR3 protein: CASRKSTVEAFF
V gene: TRBV28
clone size: .
D gene: .
J gene: TRBJ1-1

CDR3 DNA: TGTGCCAGCAGTTCGGTGAATGAAAAACTGTTTTTT
CDR3 protein: CASSSVNEKLFF
V gene: TRBV28
clone size: .
D gene: .
J gene: TRBJ1-4

CDR3 DNA: TGTGCCAGCTCAGGCAGGGATTTTTACTACAATGAGCAGTTCTTC
CDR3 protein: CASSGRDFYYNEQFF
V gene: TRBV6-6
clone size: .
D gene: .
J gene: TRBJ2-1

CDR3 DNA: TGTGCCAGCAGCTCCACAGGTTCTCGGGGCACCTTC
CDR3 protein: CASSSTGSRGTF
V gene: TRBV11-1
clone size: few
D gene: .
J gene: TRBJ1-2

CDR3 DNA: TGTGCCACCAGCAGAAAAATTAGCACAGATACGCAGTATTTT
CDR3 protein: CATSRKISTDTQYF
V gene: TRBV15
clone size: .
D gene: .
J gene: TRBJ2-3

CDR3 DNA: TGTGCCAGCTCACCCGCCTTCGGGTCAGAATACTACGAGCAGTACTTC
CDR3 protein: CASSPAFGSEYYEQYF
V gene: TRBV18
clone size: .
D gene: .
J gene: TRBJ2-7

CDR3 DNA: TGCAGCGTTATGTCCGGAGGCACTGAAGCTTTCTTT
CDR3 protein: CSVMSGGTEAFF
V gene: TRBV29-1
clone size: few
D gene: .
J gene: TRBJ1-1

CDR3 DNA: TGTGCCAGCAGTTGGACAGCCGCAGATACGCAGTATTTT
CDR3 protein: CASSWTAADTQYF
V gene: TRBV28
clone size: .
D gene: .
J gene: TRBJ2-3

CDR3 DNA: TGTGCCAGCAGCTTAGAGGGGGACCCTTCCTACGAGCAGTACTTC
CDR3 protein: CASSLEGDPSYEQYF
V gene: TRBV7-2
clone size: once
D gene: .
J gene: TRBJ2-7

CDR3 DNA: TGTGCCAGCAGTTACGGGGGGCGCACAAATGGCTACACCTTC
CDR3 protein: CASSYGGRTNGYTF
V gene: TRBV6-6
clone size: once
D gene: .
J gene: TRBJ1-2

CDR3 DNA: TGTGCCAGCAGAACCTTCGACAGGGGCATTCAGTACTTC
CDR3 protein: CASRTFDRGIQYF
V gene: TRBV28
clone size: .
D gene: TRBD1
J gene: TRBJ2-4

CDR3 DNA: TGTGCCACCAGTTCCCCCGGGACAGGGGTGACTTCCACTGAAGCTTTCTTT
CDR3 protein: CATSSPGTGVTSTEAFF
V gene: TRBV28
clone size: .
D gene: TRBD1
J gene: TRBJ1-1

CDR3 DNA: TGTGCCAGCTCACCGGGTAGCGGGTCCTACGAGCAGTACTTC
CDR3 protein: CASSPGSGSYEQYF
V gene: TRBV18
clone size: .
D gene: TRBD2
J gene: TRBJ2-7

CDR3 DNA: TGCGCCAGCAGCTTGGAGGTCGTTTCCTCCTACGAGCAGTACTTC
CDR3 protein: CASSLEVVSSYEQYF
V gene: TRBV5-1
clone size: few
D gene: .
J gene: TRBJ2-7

CDR3 DNA: TGCAGCGCGAGGACAGGGGACACTGAAGCTTTCTTT
CDR3 protein: CSARTGDTEAFF
V gene: TRBV29-1
clone size: few
D gene: TRBD1
J gene: TRBJ1-1

CDR3 DNA: TGTGCCAGCAGCCAAGGCGGAGCGGGGGAAGAGACCCAGTACTTC
CDR3 protein: CASSQGGAGEETQYF
V gene: TRBV7-2
clone size: once
D gene: TRBD2
J gene: TRBJ2-5

CDR3 DNA: TGTGCCAGCAGCGTCGTCCGGGACAGGGTCAACGAGCAGTACTTC
CDR3 protein: CASSVVRDRVNEQYF
V gene: TRBV5-6
clone size: .
D gene: TRBD1
J gene: TRBJ2-7

CDR3 DNA: TGTGCCAGCAGTCCCCGGACTAGCGGCCGGGAGCAGTACTTC
CDR3 protein: CASSPRTSGREQYF
V gene: TRBV28
clone size: .
D gene: TRBD2
J gene: TRBJ2-7

CDR3 DNA: TGTGCCAGTACCCCGGACAGGTTAAGCAATCAGCCCCAGCATTTT
CDR3 protein: CASTPDRLSNQPQHF
V gene: TRBV19
clone size: large
D gene: TRBD1
J gene: TRBJ1-5

CDR3 DNA: TGTGCCAGCAGAGGGACACGGGGAGTCGATCAGCCCCAGCATTTT
CDR3 protein: CASRGTRGVDQPQHF
V gene: TRBV2
clone size: few
D gene: .
J gene: TRBJ1-5

CDR3 DNA: TGTGCCAGCAGCTTAGTTGTGGGACTAGCGGGAGTCGAGCAGTACTTC
CDR3 protein: CASSLVVGLAGVEQYF
V gene: TRBV7-2
clone size: .
D gene: TRBD2
J gene: TRBJ2-7

CDR3 DNA: TGTGCCGGGAGAGGAGGGTCAGACGAGCAGTACTTC
CDR3 protein: CAGRGGSDEQYF
V gene: TRBV2
clone size: .
D gene: .
J gene: TRBJ2-7

CDR3 DNA: TGTGCCAGAAGCTTTAACAGCGTGGGGTTAGGCAATCAGCCCCAGCATTTT
CDR3 protein: CARSFNSVGLGNQPQHF
V gene: TRBV5-3
clone size: .
D gene: .
J gene: TRBJ1-5

CDR3 DNA: TGTGCCAGCCGGGGCCCAGGAACAGATACGCAGTATTTT
CDR3 protein: CASRGPGTDTQYF
V gene: TRBV6-1
clone size: .
D gene: .
J gene: TRBJ2-3

CDR3 DNA: TGTGCCAGCAGCTTAGAAGATGAAGAGACCCAGTACTTC
CDR3 protein: CASSLEDEETQYF
V gene: TRBV11-1
clone size: .
D gene: .
J gene: TRBJ2-5

CDR3 DNA: TGTGCCAGCAGCTTGGGACTAGCGCTGGATACGCAGTATTTT
CDR3 protein: CASSLGLALDTQYF
V gene: TRBV5-5
clone size: .
D gene: TRBD2
J gene: TRBJ2-3

CDR3 DNA: TGTGCCAGCAGCCAGGGGACAGGGGCCCAAGAGACCCAGTACTTC
CDR3 protein: CASSQGTGAQETQYF
V gene: TRBV11-2
clone size: .
D gene: TRBD1
J gene: TRBJ2-5

CDR3 DNA: TGTGCCAGCAGTTACAACGCCTTCGGGCCAGTCACTGAAGCTTTCTTT
CDR3 protein: CASSYNAFGPVTEAFF
V gene: TRBV6-5
clone size: few
D gene: .
J gene: TRBJ1-1

CDR3 DNA: TGTGCCAGCAGGAGTAGGTCTTATGGCTACACCTTC
CDR3 protein: CASRSRSYGYTF
V gene: TRBV27
clone size: few
D gene: .
J gene: TRBJ1-2

CDR3 DNA: TGTGCCAGCAGTTTCTCGACAGGGGGCTACGAGCAGTACTTC
CDR3 protein: CASSFSTGGYEQYF
V gene: TRBV6-6
clone size: .
D gene: TRBD1
J gene: TRBJ2-7

CDR3 DNA: TGTGCCAGCAGCGAAACGACAGGGGACGGGGGTAGCTCCTACAATGAGCAGTTCTTC
CDR3 protein: CASSETTGDGGSSYNEQFF
V gene: TRBV28
clone size: few
D gene: TRBD1
J gene: TRBJ2-1